This TCR beta chain is from a study of patients and donors after allogeneic stem cell transplantation. The V end lost 4 bases, the J end lost 7 bases, and 20 bases lay between the germline ends. The CDR3 totals 16 residues. Looked up from germline, CDR1 is SGDLS and CDR2 is YYNGEE. In TCRdb, the RT-PCR reads were re-called with MiXCR into one record per CDR3 protein. Of about 150,000 distinct CDR3 sequences listed, 37% are singletons. What was sequenced was blood, either unsorted or a sorted T cell fraction (not recorded which). This chain links TRBV9 with TRBJ2-2; D is possibly TRBD1 or TRBD2 (5 bases each). This TCR derives from a human donor who was either an allogeneic HSCT recipient or a stem cell or donor lymphocyte infusion donor (not recorded which). It is not recorded whose cells these are; they may come from a transplant donor. In nucleotides, the CDR3 is TGTGCCAGCAGCTCAACCGGGACCCCAGGTGGCGGGGAGCTGTTTTTT. This translates into CASSSTGTPGGGELFF.